This T cell receptor beta chain emerged from a study of T cell responses to AZD1222 COVID-19 vaccine. Of note for this clone: What it recognizes is unknown.

Germline assignment: CDR1 MNHEY and CDR2 SVGAGI. The CDR3 spans 13 residues. V gave up 7 bases and J gave up 5 bases, with 14 bases separating them. Study results and caveats: Only five to seven individuals given AZD1222 were seropositive at baseline.

Produced via immunoSEQ multiplex PCR; TCRdb's table is partial and in-frame only. Of approximately 76,000 clones listed, roughly 82% are singletons. This TCR derives from an adult in good health. This chain uses TRBV6-5 with TRBJ1-1, with D uncertain. The sequences come from peripheral blood, collected on day 0 of AZD1222 vaccination. CDR3 nucleotide sequence: TGTGCCAGCACCTTACAATGGGGAACTGAAGCTTTCTTT. The encoded protein is CASTLQWGTEAFF.